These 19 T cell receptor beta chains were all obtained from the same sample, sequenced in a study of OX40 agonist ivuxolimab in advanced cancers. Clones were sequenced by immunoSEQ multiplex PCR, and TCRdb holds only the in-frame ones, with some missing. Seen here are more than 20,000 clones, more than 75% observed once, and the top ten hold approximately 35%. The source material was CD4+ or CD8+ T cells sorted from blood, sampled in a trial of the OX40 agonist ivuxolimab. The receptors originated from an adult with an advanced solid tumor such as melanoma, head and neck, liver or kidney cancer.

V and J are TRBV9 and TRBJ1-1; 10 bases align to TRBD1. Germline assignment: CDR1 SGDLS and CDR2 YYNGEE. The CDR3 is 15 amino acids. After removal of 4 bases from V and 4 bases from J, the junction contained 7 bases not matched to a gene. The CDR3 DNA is TGTGCCAGCAGCACATCCCGGACAGGGGGCACTGAAGCTTTCTTT. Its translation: CASSTSRTGGTEAFF.

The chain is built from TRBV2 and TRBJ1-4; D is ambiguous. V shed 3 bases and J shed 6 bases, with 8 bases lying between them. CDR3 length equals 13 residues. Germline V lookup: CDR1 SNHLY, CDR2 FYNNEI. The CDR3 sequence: CASSDSTDEKLFF. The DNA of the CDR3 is TGTGCCAGCAGTGATTCGACGGATGAAAAACTGTTTTTT.

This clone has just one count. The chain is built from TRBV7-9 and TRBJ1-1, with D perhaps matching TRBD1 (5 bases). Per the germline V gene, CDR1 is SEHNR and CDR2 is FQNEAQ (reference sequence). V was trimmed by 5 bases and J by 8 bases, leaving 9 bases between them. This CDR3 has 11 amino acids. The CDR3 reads CASSIGTEAFF. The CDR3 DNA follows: TGTGCCAGCAGCATCGGGACGGAAGCTTTCTTT.

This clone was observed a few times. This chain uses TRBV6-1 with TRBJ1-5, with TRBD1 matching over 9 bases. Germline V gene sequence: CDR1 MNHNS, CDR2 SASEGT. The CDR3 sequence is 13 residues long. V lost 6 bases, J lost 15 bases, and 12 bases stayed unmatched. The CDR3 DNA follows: TGTGCCAGCAGATACATACGGACAGGGGACGGGCATTTT. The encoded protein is CASRYIRTGDGHF.

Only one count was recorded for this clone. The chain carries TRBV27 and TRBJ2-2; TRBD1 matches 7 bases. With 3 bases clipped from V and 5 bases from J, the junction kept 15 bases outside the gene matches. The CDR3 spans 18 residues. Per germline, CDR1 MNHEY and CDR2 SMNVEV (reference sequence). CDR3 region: CASSFQSDRVVVTGELFF. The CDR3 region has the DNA TGTGCCAGCAGTTTCCAAAGCGACAGGGTAGTTGTTACCGGGGAGCTGTTTTTT.

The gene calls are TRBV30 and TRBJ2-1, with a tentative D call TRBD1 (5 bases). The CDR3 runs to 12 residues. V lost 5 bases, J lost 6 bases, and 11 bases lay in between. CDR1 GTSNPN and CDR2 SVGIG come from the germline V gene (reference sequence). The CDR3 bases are TGTGCCTGGGGTTTAGGGGCCAATGAGCAGTTCTTC. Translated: CAWGLGANEQFF.

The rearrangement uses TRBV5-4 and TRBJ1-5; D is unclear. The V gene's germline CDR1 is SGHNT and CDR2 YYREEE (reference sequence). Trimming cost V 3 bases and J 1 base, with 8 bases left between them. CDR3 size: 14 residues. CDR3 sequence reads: CASSSRGSNQPQHF. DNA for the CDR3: TGTGCCAGCAGCTCGAGAGGGAGCAATCAGCCCCAGCATTTT.

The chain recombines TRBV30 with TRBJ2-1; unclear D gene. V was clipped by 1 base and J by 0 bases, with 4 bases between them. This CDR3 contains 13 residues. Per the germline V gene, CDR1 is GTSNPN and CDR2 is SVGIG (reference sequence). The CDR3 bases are TGTGCCTGGAGTGAACACTCCTACAATGAGCAGTTCTTC. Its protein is CAWSEHSYNEQFF.

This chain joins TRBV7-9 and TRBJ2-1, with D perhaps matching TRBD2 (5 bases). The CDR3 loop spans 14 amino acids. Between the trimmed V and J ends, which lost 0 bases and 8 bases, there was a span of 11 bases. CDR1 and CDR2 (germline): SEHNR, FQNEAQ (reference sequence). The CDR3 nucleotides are TGTGCCAGCAGCTTAGCGTACGGTAGCGATGAGCAGTTCTTC. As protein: CASSLAYGSDEQFF. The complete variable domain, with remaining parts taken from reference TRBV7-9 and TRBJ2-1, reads DTGVSQNPRHKITKRGQNVTFRCDPISEHNRLYWYRQTLGQGPEFLTYFQNEAQLEKSRLLSDRFSAERPKGSFSTLEIQRTEQGDSAMYLCASSLAYGSDEQFFGPGTRLTVL.

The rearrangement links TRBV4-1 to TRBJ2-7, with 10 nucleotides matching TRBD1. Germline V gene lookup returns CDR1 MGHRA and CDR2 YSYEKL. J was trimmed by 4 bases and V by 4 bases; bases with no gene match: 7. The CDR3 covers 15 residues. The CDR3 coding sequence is TGCGCCAGCAGCCGGCAAGGGACAGGGGTTTACGAGCAGTACTTC. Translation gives CASSRQGTGVYEQYF.

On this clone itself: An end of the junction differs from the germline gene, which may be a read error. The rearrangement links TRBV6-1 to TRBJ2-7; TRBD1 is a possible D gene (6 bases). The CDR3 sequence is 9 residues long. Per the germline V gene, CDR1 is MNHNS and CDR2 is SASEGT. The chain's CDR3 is CASKWTATF. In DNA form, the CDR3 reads TGTGCCAGCAAATGGACAGCTACCTTC.

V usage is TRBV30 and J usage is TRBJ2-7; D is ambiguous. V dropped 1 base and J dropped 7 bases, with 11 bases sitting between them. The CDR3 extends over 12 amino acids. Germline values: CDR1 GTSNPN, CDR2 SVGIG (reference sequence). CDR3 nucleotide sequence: TGTGCCTGGAGTGGGGCACCCCAAGAGCAGTACTTC. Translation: CAWSGAPQEQYF.

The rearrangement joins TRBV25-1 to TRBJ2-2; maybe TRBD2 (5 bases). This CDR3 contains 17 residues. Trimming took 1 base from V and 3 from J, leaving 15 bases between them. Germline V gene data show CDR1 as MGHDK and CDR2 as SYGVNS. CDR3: CASSEWVSSGYTGELFF. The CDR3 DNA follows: TGTGCCAGCAGTGAATGGGTCTCATCGGGGTACACCGGGGAGCTGTTTTTT.

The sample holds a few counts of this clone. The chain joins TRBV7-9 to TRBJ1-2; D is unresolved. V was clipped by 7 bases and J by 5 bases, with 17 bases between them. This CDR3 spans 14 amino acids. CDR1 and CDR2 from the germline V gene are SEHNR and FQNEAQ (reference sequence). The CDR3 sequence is CASTPSISNYGYTF. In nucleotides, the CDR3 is TGTGCCAGCACCCCCAGCATATCCAATTATGGCTACACCTTC.

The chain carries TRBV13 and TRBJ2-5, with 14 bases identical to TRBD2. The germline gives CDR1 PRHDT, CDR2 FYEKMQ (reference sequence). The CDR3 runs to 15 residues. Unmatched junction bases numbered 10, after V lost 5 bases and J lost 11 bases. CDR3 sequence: CASSGGTSGSREQYF. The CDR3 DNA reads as TGTGCCAGCAGCGGGGGGACTAGCGGGAGTCGGGAGCAGTACTTC. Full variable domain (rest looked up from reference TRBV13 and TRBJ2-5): AAGVIQSPRHLIKEKRETATLKCYPIPRHDTVYWYQQGPGQDPQFLISFYEKMQSDKGSIPDRFSAQQFSDYHSELNMSSLELGDSALYFCASSGGTSGSREQYFGPGTRLLVL.

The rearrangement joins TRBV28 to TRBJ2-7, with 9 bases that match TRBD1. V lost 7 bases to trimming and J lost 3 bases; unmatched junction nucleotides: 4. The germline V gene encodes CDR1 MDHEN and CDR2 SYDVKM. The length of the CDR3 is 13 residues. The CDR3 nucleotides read TGTGCCAGCACTATGACAGGGGGCTACGAGCAGTACTTC. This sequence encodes CASTMTGGYEQYF.

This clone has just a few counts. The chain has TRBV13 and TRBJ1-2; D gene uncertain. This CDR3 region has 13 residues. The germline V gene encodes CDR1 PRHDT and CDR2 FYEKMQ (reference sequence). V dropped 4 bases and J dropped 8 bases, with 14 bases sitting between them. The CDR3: CASSSPPLNGYTF. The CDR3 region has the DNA TGTGCCAGCAGCTCCCCGCCTCTTAACGGCTACACCTTC.

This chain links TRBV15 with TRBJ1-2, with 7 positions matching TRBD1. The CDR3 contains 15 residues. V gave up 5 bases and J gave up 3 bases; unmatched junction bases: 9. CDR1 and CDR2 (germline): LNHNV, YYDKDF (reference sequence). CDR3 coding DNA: TGTGCCACCAGCGCCGAGACAGGGCTCCACTATGGCTACACCTTC. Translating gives CATSAETGLHYGYTF. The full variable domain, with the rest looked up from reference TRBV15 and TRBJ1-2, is DAMVIQNPRYQVTQFGKPVTLSCSQTLNHNVMYWYQQKSSQAPKLLFHYYDKDFNNEADTPDNFQSRRPNTSFCFLDIRSPGLGDTAMYLCATSAETGLHYGYTFGSGTRLTVV.

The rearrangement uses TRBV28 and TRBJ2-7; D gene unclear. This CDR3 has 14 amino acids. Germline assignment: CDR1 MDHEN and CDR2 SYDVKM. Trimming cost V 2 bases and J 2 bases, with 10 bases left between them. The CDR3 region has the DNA TGTGCCAGCAGTTTACGCCTCACGACCTACGAGCAGTACTTC. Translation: CASSLRLTTYEQYF.